In this sample, the clone carrying this T cell receptor (beta chain) turned up once. Its antigen is unknown. TCRdb's table, derived via immunoSEQ multiplex PCR, lists solely in-frame clones and lacks some. Altogether more than 85,000 clones are present, less than 85% being singletons, with the ten largest covering more than 13%. V shed 4 bases and J 1 base; nucleotides not matched to a gene: 4. The CDR3 is made up of 15 amino acids. Germline CDR1 is SGHNT and CDR2 is YYREEE (reference sequence). This entry comes from a study of T cell responses to AZD1222 COVID-19 vaccine. Overall study findings and caveats: Among the donors, most were white British and more were female, and clonal diversity was possibly underestimated. Recipients of two AZD1222 doses showed rising Spike-specific TCR breadth and depth. Spike was spanned by vaccine-associated CD4 TCRs, which were dominant at 160-218 and 743-854.

The sequence was collected from an adult who received the AZD1222 COVID-19 vaccine. This sequence joins TRBV5-4 and TRBJ2-5; 10 bases are shared with TRBD2. Sequences were derived from peripheral blood, sampled 28 days after the second AZD1222 dose. The CDR3 sequence: CASSSSGGTQETQYF. The CDR3 DNA is TGTGCCAGCAGCAGTAGCGGGGGGACCCAAGAGACCCAGTACTTC. The full variable domain, its missing parts supplied by reference TRBV5-4 and TRBJ2-5, is ETGVTQSPTHLIKTRGQQVTLRCSSQSGHNTVSWYQQALGQGPQFIFQYYREEENGRGNFPPRFSGLQFPNYSSELNVNALELDDSALYLCASSSSGGTQETQYFGPGTRLLVL.